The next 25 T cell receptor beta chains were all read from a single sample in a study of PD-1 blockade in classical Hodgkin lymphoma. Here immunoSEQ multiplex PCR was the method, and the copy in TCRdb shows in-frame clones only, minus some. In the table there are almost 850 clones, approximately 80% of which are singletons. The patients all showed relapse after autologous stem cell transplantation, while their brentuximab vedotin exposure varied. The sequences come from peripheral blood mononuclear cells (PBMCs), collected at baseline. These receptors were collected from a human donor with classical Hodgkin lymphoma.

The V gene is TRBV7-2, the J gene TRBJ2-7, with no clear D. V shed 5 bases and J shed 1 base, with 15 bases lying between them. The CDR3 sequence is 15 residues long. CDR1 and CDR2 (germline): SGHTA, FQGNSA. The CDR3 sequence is CASSPWSLHSYEQYF. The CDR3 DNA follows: TGTGCCAGCAGCCCCTGGTCTCTTCATTCCTACGAGCAGTACTTC.

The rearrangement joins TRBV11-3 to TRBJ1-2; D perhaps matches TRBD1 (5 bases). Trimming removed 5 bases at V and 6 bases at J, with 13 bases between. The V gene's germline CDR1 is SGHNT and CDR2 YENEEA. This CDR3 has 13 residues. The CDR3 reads CASSLIQEDGYTF. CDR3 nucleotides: TGTGCCAGCAGCCTCATACAGGAGGATGGCTACACCTTC.

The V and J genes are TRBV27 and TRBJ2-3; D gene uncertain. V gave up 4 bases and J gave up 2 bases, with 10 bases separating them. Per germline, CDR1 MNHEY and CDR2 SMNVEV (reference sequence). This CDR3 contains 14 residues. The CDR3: CASSSRTVTDTQYF. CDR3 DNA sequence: TGTGCCAGCAGTTCACGGACCGTCACAGATACGCAGTATTTT.

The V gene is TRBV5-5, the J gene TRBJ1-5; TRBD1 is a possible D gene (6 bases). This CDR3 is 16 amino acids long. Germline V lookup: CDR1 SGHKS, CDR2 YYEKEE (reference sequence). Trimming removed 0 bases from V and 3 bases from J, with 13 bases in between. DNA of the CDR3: TGTGCCAGCAGCTTGGTAGGGGGGGCGAACAATCAGCCCCAGCATTTT. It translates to CASSLVGGANNQPQHF.

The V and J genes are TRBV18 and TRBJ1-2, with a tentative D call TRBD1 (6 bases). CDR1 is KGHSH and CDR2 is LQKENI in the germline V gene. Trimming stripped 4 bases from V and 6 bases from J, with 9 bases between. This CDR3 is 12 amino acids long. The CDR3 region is CASSRGADGYTF. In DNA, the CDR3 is TGTGCCAGCTCACGGGGGGCGGATGGCTACACCTTC. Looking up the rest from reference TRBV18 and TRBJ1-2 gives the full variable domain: NAGVMQNPRHLVRRRGQEARLRCSPMKGHSHVYWYRQLPEEGLKFMVYLQKENIIDESGMPKERFSAEFPKEGPSILRIQQVVRGDSAAYFCASSRGADGYTFGSGTRLTVV.

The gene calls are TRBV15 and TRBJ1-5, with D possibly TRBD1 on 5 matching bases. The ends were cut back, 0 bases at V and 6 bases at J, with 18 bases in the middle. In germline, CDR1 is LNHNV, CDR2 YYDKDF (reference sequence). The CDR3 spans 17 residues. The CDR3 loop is CATSRDRERRWGQPQHF. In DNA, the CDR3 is TGTGCCACCAGCAGAGACAGGGAAAGGCGCTGGGGTCAGCCCCAGCATTTT.

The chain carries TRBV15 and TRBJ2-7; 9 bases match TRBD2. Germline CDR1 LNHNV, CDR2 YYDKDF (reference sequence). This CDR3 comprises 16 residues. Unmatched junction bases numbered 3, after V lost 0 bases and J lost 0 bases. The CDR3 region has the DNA TGTGCCACCAGCAGAGATTTGCGGGAGGGCTCCTACGAGCAGTACTTC. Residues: CATSRDLREGSYEQYF.

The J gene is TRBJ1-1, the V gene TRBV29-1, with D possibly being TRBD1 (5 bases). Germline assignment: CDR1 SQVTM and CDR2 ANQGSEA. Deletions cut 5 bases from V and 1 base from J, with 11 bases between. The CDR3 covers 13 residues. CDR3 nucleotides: TGCAGCGTTCTTTCAGGGAGGAACACTGAAGCTTTCTTT. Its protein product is CSVLSGRNTEAFF.

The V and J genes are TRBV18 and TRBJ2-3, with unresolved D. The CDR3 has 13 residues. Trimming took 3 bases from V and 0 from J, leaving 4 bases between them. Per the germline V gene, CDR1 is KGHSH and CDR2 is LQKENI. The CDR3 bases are TGTGCCAGCTCACCGAGCAGCACAGATACGCAGTATTTT. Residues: CASSPSSTDTQYF.

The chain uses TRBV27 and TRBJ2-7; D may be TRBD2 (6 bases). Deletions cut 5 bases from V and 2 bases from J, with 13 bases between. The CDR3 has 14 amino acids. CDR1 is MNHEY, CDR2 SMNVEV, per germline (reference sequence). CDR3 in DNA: TGTGCCAGCAGTACCGGGACTCCCGCCTACGAGCAGTACTTC. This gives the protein CASSTGTPAYEQYF.

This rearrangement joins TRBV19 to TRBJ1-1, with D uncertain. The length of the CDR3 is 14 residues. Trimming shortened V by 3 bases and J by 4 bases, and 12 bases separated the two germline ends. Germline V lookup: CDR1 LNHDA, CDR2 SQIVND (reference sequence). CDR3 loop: CASSILVGGTEAFF. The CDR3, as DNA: TGTGCCAGTAGTATCTTAGTCGGCGGCACTGAAGCTTTCTTT.

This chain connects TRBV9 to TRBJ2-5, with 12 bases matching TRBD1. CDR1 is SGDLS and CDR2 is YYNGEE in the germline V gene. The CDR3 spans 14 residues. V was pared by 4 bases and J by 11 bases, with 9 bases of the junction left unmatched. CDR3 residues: CASSTRDRGLEQYF. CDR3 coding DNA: TGTGCCAGCAGCACCCGGGACAGGGGGCTTGAGCAGTACTTC.

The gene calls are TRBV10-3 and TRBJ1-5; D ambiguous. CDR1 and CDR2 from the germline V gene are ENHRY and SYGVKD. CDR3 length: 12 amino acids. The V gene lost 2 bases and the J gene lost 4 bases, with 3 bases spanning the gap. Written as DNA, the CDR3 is TGTGCCATCAGTGAGCGGAATCAGCCCCAGCATTTT. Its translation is CAISERNQPQHF.

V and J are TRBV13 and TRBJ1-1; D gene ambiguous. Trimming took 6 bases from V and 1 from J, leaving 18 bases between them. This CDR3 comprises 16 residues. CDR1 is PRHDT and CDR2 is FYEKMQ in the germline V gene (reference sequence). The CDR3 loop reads CASRLKGSGKNTEAFF. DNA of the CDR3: TGTGCCAGCAGACTTAAAGGTTCGGGGAAGAACACTGAAGCTTTCTTT.

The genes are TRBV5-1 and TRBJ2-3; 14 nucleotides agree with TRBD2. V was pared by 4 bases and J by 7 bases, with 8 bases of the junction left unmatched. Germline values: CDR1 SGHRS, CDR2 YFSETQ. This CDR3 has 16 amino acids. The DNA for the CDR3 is TGCGCCAGCAGCACTGGGACTAGCGGGAGTATGAATACGCAGTATTTT. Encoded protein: CASSTGTSGSMNTQYF.

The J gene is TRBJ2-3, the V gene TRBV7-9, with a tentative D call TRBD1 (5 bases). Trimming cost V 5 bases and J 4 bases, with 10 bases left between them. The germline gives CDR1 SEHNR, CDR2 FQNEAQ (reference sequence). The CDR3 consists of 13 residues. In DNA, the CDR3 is TGTGCCAGCAGCGTTTCAGGGTCAGATACGCAGTATTTT. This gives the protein CASSVSGSDTQYF.

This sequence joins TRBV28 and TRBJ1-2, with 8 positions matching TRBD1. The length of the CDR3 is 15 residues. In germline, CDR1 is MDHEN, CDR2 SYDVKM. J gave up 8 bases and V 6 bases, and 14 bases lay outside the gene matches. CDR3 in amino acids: CASRTTAQGARGYTF. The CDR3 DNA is TGTGCCAGCAGAACCACCGCCCAGGGGGCGCGGGGCTACACCTTC.

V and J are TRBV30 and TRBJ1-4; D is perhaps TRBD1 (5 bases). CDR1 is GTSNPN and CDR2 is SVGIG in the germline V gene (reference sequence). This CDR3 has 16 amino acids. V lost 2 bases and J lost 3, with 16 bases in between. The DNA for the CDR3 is TGTGCCTGGAGTTCGTTTATGCGGGGCTCTAATGAAAAACTGTTTTTT. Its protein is CAWSSFMRGSNEKLFF.

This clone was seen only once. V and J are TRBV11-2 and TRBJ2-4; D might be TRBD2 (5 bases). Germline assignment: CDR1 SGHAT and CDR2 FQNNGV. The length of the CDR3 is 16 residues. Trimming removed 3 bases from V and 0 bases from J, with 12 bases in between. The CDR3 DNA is TGTGCCAGCAGCTTGGGAGAGATACTAGCCAAAAACATTCAGTACTTC. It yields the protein CASSLGEILAKNIQYF.

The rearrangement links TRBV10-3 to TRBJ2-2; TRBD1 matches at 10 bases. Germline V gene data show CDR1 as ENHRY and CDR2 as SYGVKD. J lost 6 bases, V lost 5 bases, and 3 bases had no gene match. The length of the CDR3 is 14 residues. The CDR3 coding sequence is TGTGCCATCAGTTCTGGGACAGGGGCCGGGGAGCTGTTTTTT. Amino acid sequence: CAISSGTGAGELFF.

In DNA form, the CDR3 reads TGTGCCAGCAGCCTTAGGGATTCACCCCTCCACTTT. Translating gives CASSLRDSPLHF. The chain is built from TRBV6-5 and TRBJ1-6; no clear D gene. V was pared by 6 bases and J by 8 bases, with 8 bases between. This CDR3 spans 12 amino acids. Germline CDR1 reads MNHEY; CDR2 reads SVGAGI.

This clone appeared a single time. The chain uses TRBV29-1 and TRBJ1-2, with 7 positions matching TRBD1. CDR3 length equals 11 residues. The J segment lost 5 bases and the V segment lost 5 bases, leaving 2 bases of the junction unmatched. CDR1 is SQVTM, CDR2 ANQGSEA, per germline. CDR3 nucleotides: TGCAGCGTTAACAGGGGTTATGGCTACACCTTC. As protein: CSVNRGYGYTF.

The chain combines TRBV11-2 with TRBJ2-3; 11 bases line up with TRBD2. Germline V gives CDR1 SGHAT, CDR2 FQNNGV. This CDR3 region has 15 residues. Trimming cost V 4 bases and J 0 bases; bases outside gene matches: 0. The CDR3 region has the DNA TGTGCCAGCAGCTCTAGCGGGAGGAGCACAGATACGCAGTATTTT. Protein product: CASSSSGRSTDTQYF.

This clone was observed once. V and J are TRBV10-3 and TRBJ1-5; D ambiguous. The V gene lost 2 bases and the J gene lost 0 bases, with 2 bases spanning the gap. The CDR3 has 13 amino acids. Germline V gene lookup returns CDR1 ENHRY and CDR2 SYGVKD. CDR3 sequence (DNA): TGTGCCATCAGTGAGGTTAGCAATCAGCCCCAGCATTTT. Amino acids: CAISEVSNQPQHF.

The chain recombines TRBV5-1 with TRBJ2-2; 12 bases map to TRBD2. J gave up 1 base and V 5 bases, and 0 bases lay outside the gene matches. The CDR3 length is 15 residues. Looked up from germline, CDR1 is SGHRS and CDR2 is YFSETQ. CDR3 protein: CASRLAGGNTGELFF. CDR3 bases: TGCGCCAGCAGACTAGCGGGGGGGAACACCGGGGAGCTGTTTTTT.